These 31 T cell receptor beta chains were sequenced from one sample in a study of shared clonotypes between healthy human individuals. TCRdb's copy holds only in-frame clones and misses some; the assay was immunoSEQ multiplex PCR. The top ten clones hold about 0.37% of a sample with millions of clones, over 85% of them seen once. The sample comprised naive CD4+ T cells from PBMCs. Sample subset: CD45RA+ positively selected. The receptors come from a man younger than 30 in good health. Some clones in this sample may be carry-over from other donors' samples.

The DNA for the CDR3 is TGTGCCACCCCAGGGATGAGCAATCAGCCCCAGCATTTT. This sequence encodes CATPGMSNQPQHF. The chain couples TRBV19 to TRBJ1-5, with TRBD1 as a possible D gene (5 bases). Trimming stripped 10 bases from V and 1 base from J, with 11 bases between. Germline V gene sequence: CDR1 LNHDA, CDR2 SQIVND (reference sequence). The CDR3 contains 13 residues.

This clone has a single count. V gene TRBV18 combines with J gene TRBJ2-7; 9 bases line up with TRBD1. The V gene end was trimmed by 6 bases and the J gene end by 5 bases; junction bases not matched to a gene: 11. This CDR3 contains 15 residues. In germline, CDR1 is KGHSH, CDR2 LQKENI. CDR3 coding DNA: TGTGCCAGCTCCCCTGGTACAGGGGGCATCGACGAGCAGTACTTC. The encoded protein is CASSPGTGGIDEQYF. The full variable domain, with the rest looked up from reference TRBV18 and TRBJ2-7, is NAGVMQNPRHLVRRRGQEARLRCSPMKGHSHVYWYRQLPEEGLKFMVYLQKENIIDESGMPKERFSAEFPKEGPSILRIQQVVRGDSAAYFCASSPGTGGIDEQYFGPGTRLTVT.

The V call is TRBV7-3, the J call TRBJ2-7; D may be TRBD1 or TRBD2 (5 bases each). CDR3 size: 13 residues. From germline, CDR1 is SGHTA and CDR2 FQGTGA. Trimming stripped 5 bases from V and 7 bases from J, with 15 bases between. Here the CDR3 reads CASSLQDLGEQYF. CDR3 sequence (DNA): TGTGCCAGCAGCCTACAGGACTTGGGGGAGCAGTACTTC.

The rearrangement joins TRBV19 to TRBJ1-3, with no clear D. The ends were cut back, 6 bases at V and 3 bases at J, with 15 bases in the middle. The CDR3 is 15 residues long. Germline CDR1 and CDR2: LNHDA and SQIVND (reference sequence). CDR3 sequence: CASRSGAAGGNTIYF. The CDR3, as DNA: TGTGCCAGTAGGTCCGGAGCTGCGGGTGGAAACACCATATATTTT.

The chain couples TRBV6-1 to TRBJ1-5; 9 bases align to TRBD1. Germline V CDR1 and CDR2: MNHNS, SASEGT. This CDR3 contains 15 residues. With 3 bases clipped from V and 4 bases from J, the junction kept 4 bases outside the gene matches. In nucleotides, the CDR3 is TGTGCCAGCAGTGAGTGGGGACAGGGAAATCAGCCCCAGCATTTT. Residues: CASSEWGQGNQPQHF.

The rearrangement uses TRBV19 and TRBJ2-6; possibly TRBD1 or TRBD2 for D (5 bases each). The length of the CDR3 is 18 residues. Germline V gene lookup returns CDR1 LNHDA and CDR2 SQIVND (reference sequence). Trimming pared 3 bases from V and 0 bases from J, leaving 15 bases between. The CDR3 DNA reads TGTGCCAGTAGTATTTCGGGGCCGTACAGCTCTGGGGCCAACGTCCTGACTTTC. Translated, it gives CASSISGPYSSGANVLTF.

The gene calls are TRBV14 and TRBJ2-1; 7 nucleotides line up with TRBD1. This CDR3 is 16 amino acids long. The junction had 10 bases not matched to a gene; V was cut back by 4 bases and J by 4 bases. The germline gives CDR1 SGHDN, CDR2 FVKESK. CDR3 region: CASSPATGAQYNEQFF. CDR3 bases: TGTGCCAGCAGCCCAGCTACAGGGGCGCAATACAATGAGCAGTTCTTC.

The V gene is TRBV19, the J gene TRBJ2-2, with D possibly matching TRBD1 (6 bases). Trimming took 1 base from V and 2 from J, leaving 11 bases between them. The CDR3 is made up of 16 amino acids. Germline-derived CDR1 and CDR2 are LNHDA and SQIVND (reference sequence). The CDR3 region has the DNA TGTGCCAGTAGTATAGCCGGACAGTTTAACACCGGGGAGCTGTTTTTT. This sequence encodes CASSIAGQFNTGELFF.

The V gene is TRBV7-6, the J gene TRBJ2-5; 7 bases match TRBD1. V dropped 5 bases and J dropped 4; count of bases not matched to a gene: 4. Germline V gives CDR1 SGHVS, CDR2 FNYEAQ. The CDR3 length is 13 residues. DNA of the CDR3: TGTGCCAGCAGCGGACAGGTTGGAGAGACCCAGTACTTC. Its translation is CASSGQVGETQYF.

The chain joins TRBV5-1 to TRBJ2-1; 13 nucleotides line up with TRBD2. The ends lost 4 bases at V and 9 bases at J; junction bases unmatched: 4. The CDR3 runs 14 residues. Looked up from germline, CDR1 is SGHRS and CDR2 is YFSETQ. CDR3 residues: CASSSTSGRAEQFF. The CDR3, as DNA: TGCGCCAGCAGCAGTACTAGCGGGAGGGCTGAGCAGTTCTTC.

The gene calls are TRBV19 and TRBJ2-1; 11 nucleotides agree with TRBD2. Trimming took 4 bases from V and 4 from J; bases not matched to a gene: 6. The germline V gene encodes CDR1 LNHDA and CDR2 SQIVND (reference sequence). This CDR3 has 16 residues. CDR3 sequence (DNA): TGTGCCAGTAGTAGGTCCGGGACTAGCGGTTACAATGAGCAGTTCTTC. It is translated as CASSRSGTSGYNEQFF.

CDR3 sequence: CASHPPGKDRSIQYF. CDR3 nucleotide sequence: TGTGCCAGCCATCCACCGGGCAAAGACAGGAGCATTCAGTACTTC. The rearrangement joins TRBV6-1 to TRBJ2-4; perhaps TRBD1 as D (6 bases). This CDR3 has 15 residues. The V gene's germline CDR1 is MNHNS and CDR2 SASEGT. Trimming removed 8 bases at V and 9 bases at J, with 23 bases between.

The rearrangement uses TRBV10-3 and TRBJ1-1, with 7 bases that match TRBD1. From germline, CDR1 is ENHRY and CDR2 SYGVKD. This CDR3 has 15 amino acids. The ends lost 5 bases at V and 1 base at J; junction bases unmatched: 7. CDR3 residues: CAISLTGEQNTEAFF. The CDR3 bases are TGTGCCATCAGTTTAACAGGGGAACAGAACACTGAAGCTTTCTTT.

CDR3: CSVPGQGASDYGYTF. As DNA, the CDR3 is TGCAGCGTGCCGGGACAGGGGGCTTCTGATTATGGCTACACCTTC. The chain employs TRBV29-1 and TRBJ1-2; 12 bases align to TRBD1. This CDR3 spans 15 amino acids. The germline V gene has CDR1 SQVTM and CDR2 ANQGSEA. The J segment lost 5 bases and the V segment lost 6 bases, leaving 10 bases of the junction unmatched.

The chain employs TRBV7-3 and TRBJ2-1; 12 bases are shared with TRBD2. Germline V gene data show CDR1 as SGHTA and CDR2 as FQGTGA. J lost 10 bases, V lost 2 bases, and 6 bases had no gene match. The CDR3 consists of 15 residues. CDR3 amino acids: CASSLRLAGAGEQFF. Here the CDR3 DNA reads TGTGCCAGCAGCTTACGACTAGCGGGAGCTGGGGAGCAGTTCTTC.

The gene calls are TRBV19 and TRBJ1-5; D is ambiguous. V was trimmed by 5 bases and J by 1 base, leaving 12 bases between them. From germline, CDR1 is LNHDA and CDR2 SQIVND (reference sequence). The CDR3 runs to 15 residues. The CDR3 region has the DNA TGTGCCAGTAGTCGTATTCTAGGAAGCAATCAGCCCCAGCATTTT. Its translation is CASSRILGSNQPQHF.

The chain couples TRBV7-9 to TRBJ2-7; 10 bases are a match to TRBD1. Trimming cost V 5 bases and J 3 bases; bases outside gene matches: 10. The CDR3 sequence is 16 residues long. Germline V gene data show CDR1 as SEHNR and CDR2 as FQNEAQ (reference sequence). The CDR3 protein is CASSPTERTGGYEQYF. The CDR3 DNA reads TGTGCCAGCAGCCCTACTGAACGGACAGGGGGCTACGAGCAGTACTTC. The full variable domain, with the rest looked up from reference TRBV7-9 and TRBJ2-7, is DTGVSQNPRHKITKRGQNVTFRCDPISEHNRLYWYRQTLGQGPEFLTYFQNEAQLEKSRLLSDRFSAERPKGSFSTLEIQRTEQGDSAMYLCASSPTERTGGYEQYFGPGTRLTVT.

The rearrangement links TRBV7-2 to TRBJ2-5, with a weak D call TRBD2 (6 bases). V was clipped by 5 bases and J by 1 base, with 26 bases between them. The CDR3 spans 19 residues. Germline V CDR1 and CDR2: SGHTA, FQGNSA. The CDR3 sequence: CASSRTSGGVGEFQETQYF. The CDR3 nucleotides read TGTGCCAGCAGCCGGACGAGTGGCGGGGTAGGGGAATTCCAAGAGACCCAGTACTTC.

The chain carries TRBV2 and TRBJ2-3; 9 bases align to TRBD2. This CDR3 spans 14 amino acids. J lost 3 bases, V lost 7 bases, and 5 bases had no gene match. Looked up from germline, CDR1 is SNHLY and CDR2 is FYNNEI. The CDR3 reads CASTRLAETDTQYF. CDR3 DNA sequence: TGTGCCAGCACTCGACTAGCGGAAACAGATACGCAGTATTTT.

This chain links TRBV29-1 with TRBJ1-1; D is unresolved. With 8 bases removed from V and 0 bases from J, the gap between germline ends came to 13 bases. CDR1 is SQVTM and CDR2 is ANQGSEA in the germline V gene. The CDR3 consists of 13 residues. The CDR3 protein is CSLSQVMNTEAFF. DNA for the CDR3: TGCAGCCTATCGCAGGTTATGAACACTGAAGCTTTCTTT.

The chain combines TRBV2 with TRBJ1-4; D call uncertain. The germline gives CDR1 SNHLY, CDR2 FYNNEI. The CDR3 extends over 14 amino acids. Trimming cost V 2 bases and J 8 bases, with 12 bases left between them. The CDR3 bases are TGTGCCAGCAGTGAACGGATGCGGGAGGAAAAACTGTTTTTT. It specifies CASSERMREEKLFF.

This clone was found once. This same CDR3 is encoded by further DNA sequences in the sample. J is TRBJ1-1 and V is TRBV18; D unclear. The V gene's germline CDR1 is KGHSH and CDR2 LQKENI. V gave up 3 bases and J gave up 3 bases, with 11 bases separating them. There are 14 residues in the CDR3. The CDR3 DNA sequence: TGTGCCAGCTCACCTTCCCCAGGCGACACTGAAGCTTTCTTT. Translating it yields CASSPSPGDTEAFF.

The table lists this clone with a few counts. V gene TRBV5-1 combines with J gene TRBJ1-1, with D uncertain. The V end was cut by 1 base, the J end by 1 base, with 8 bases between. This CDR3 is built from 14 residues. The germline V gene has CDR1 SGHRS and CDR2 YFSETQ. The CDR3 reads CASSLNRANTEAFF. In nucleotides, the CDR3 is TGCGCCAGCAGCTTGAACAGAGCGAACACTGAAGCTTTCTTT.

This chain connects TRBV9 to TRBJ1-2; 7 bases are a match to TRBD1. With 3 bases clipped from V and 0 bases from J, the junction kept 14 bases outside the gene matches. The CDR3 consists of 18 residues. The germline gives CDR1 SGDLS, CDR2 YYNGEE. CDR3 sequence (DNA): TGTGCCAGCAGCGGCCGCGGGACACAGGGGACTACTAACTATGGCTACACCTTC. Translated: CASSGRGTQGTTNYGYTF. Full variable domain (outside the CDR3, taken from reference TRBV9 and TRBJ1-2): DSGVTQTPKHLITATGQRVTLRCSPRSGDLSVYWYQQSLDQGLQFLIQYYNGEERAKGNILERFSAQQFPDLHSELNLSSLELGDSALYFCASSGRGTQGTTNYGYTFGSGTRLTVV.

This clone was detected only once. In DNA form, the CDR3 reads TGTGCCAGCAGTACGGGACTAGCGGGAGGATCCTACAATGAGCAGTTCTTC. Translated: CASSTGLAGGSYNEQFF. The chain couples TRBV2 to TRBJ2-1, with 15 bases that match TRBD2. V lost 5 bases and J lost 1; bases outside the gene matches: 3. The CDR3 spans 17 residues. Germline CDR1 is SNHLY and CDR2 is FYNNEI. The variable domain in full, completed from reference TRBV2 and TRBJ2-1, reads EPEVTQTPSHQVTQMGQEVILRCVPISNHLYFYWYRQILGQKVEFLVSFYNNEISEKSEIFDDQFSVERPDGSNFTLKIRSTKLEDSAMYFCASSTGLAGGSYNEQFFGPGTRLTVL.

The genes are TRBV15 and TRBJ1-2, with TRBD1 identical over 7 bases. Germline V gene sequence: CDR1 LNHNV, CDR2 YYDKDF (reference sequence). Unmatched junction bases numbered 6, after V lost 2 bases and J lost 6 bases. This CDR3 spans 14 amino acids. CDR3 DNA: TGTGCCACCAGCAGATCGAGCAGGGGGAATGGCTACACCTTC. It yields the protein CATSRSSRGNGYTF.

The V gene is TRBV6-1, the J gene TRBJ1-2; TRBD1 is a possible D gene (5 bases). The V gene's germline CDR1 is MNHNS and CDR2 SASEGT. The CDR3 spans 13 residues. V lost 4 bases and J 5 bases, leaving 11 bases between the germline ends. CDR3 nucleotides: TGTGCCAGCAGTGCGGGGCTCGGGTATGGCTACACCTTC. Translation gives CASSAGLGYGYTF.

This chain connects TRBV5-4 to TRBJ2-7; D may be TRBD1 (5 bases). With 3 bases removed from V and 6 bases from J, the gap between germline ends came to 19 bases. CDR1 and CDR2 (germline): SGHNT, YYREEE (reference sequence). This CDR3 is 15 amino acids long. The CDR3 bases are TGTGCCAGCAGCTCCAAGGATAGGTTGGGGCCCGAGCAGTACTTC. It yields the protein CASSSKDRLGPEQYF.

The J gene is TRBJ2-3, the V gene TRBV18; 8 nucleotides line up with TRBD2. Losses at the gene ends were 3 bases for V and 5 bases for J; bases not matched to a gene: 7. This CDR3 region has 15 residues. Germline CDR1 reads KGHSH; CDR2 reads LQKENI. Written as DNA, the CDR3 is TGTGCCAGCTCACCTCCGGGACTAGGTGTAGATACGCAGTATTTT. Protein sequence: CASSPPGLGVDTQYF.

V and J are TRBV19 and TRBJ1-5, with 10 bases aligning to TRBD1. The CDR3 is 16 residues long. Trimming removed 6 bases from V and 3 bases from J; junction bases left unmatched: 8. Germline values: CDR1 LNHDA, CDR2 SQIVND (reference sequence). For the CDR3, the DNA is TGTGCCAGTAGGGACCTGGACAGGGGGGCCAATCAGCCCCAGCATTTT. It encodes CASRDLDRGANQPQHF. The complete variable domain, with remaining parts taken from reference TRBV19 and TRBJ1-5, reads DGGITQSPKYLFRKEGQNVTLSCEQNLNHDAMYWYRQDPGQGLRLIYYSQIVNDFQKGDIAEGYSVSREKKESFPLTVTSAQKNPTAFYLCASRDLDRGANQPQHFGDGTRLSIL.

The rearrangement joins TRBV28 to TRBJ2-3; possible D gene TRBD2, 5 bases. Germline assignment: CDR1 MDHEN and CDR2 SYDVKM. V was shortened by 7 bases and J by 1 base, with 15 bases between the two germline ends. The CDR3 runs 15 residues. The DNA of the CDR3 is TGTGCCAGCACAACACCGTCGGAGGGCACAGATACGCAGTATTTT. This gives the protein CASTTPSEGTDTQYF.